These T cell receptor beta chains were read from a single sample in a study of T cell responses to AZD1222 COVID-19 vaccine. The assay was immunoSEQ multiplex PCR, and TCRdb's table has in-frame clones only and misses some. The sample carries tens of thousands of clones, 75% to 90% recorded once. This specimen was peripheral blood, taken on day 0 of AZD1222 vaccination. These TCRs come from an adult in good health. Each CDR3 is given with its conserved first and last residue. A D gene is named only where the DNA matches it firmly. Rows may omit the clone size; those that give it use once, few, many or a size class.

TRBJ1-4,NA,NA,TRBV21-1,TGTGCCAGCAGGGGGAGTCAGGGAATAGCTAATGAAAAACTGTTTTTT,CASRGSQGIANEKLFF
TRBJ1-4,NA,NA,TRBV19,TGTGCCAGTAGTTCGGGACTGCTGTTATATGCAACTAATGAAAAACTGTTTTTT,CASSSGLLLYATNEKLFF
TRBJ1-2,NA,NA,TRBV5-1,TGCGCCAGCAGCTTGCGGGAAGCTAACTATGGCTACACCTTC,CASSLREANYGYTF
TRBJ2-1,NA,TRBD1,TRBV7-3,TGTGCCAGCAGCTTAGCCGGGACAGGGACATACAATGAGCAGTTCTTC,CASSLAGTGTYNEQFF
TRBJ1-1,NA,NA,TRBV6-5,TGTGCCAGCAGTTACGGGGCGACTGAAGCTTTCTTT,CASSYGATEAFF
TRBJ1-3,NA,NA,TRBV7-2,TGTGCCAGCAGCTTAGCTTGGCAGGGAAGTGGAAACACCATATATTTT,CASSLAWQGSGNTIYF
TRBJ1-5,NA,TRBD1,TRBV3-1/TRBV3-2,TGTGCCAGCAGCCAATCGACAGGGAACCAGCCCCAGCATTTT,CASSQSTGNQPQHF
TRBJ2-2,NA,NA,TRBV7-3,TGTGCCAGCAGCCCCCTGCGGGGGAACACCGGGGAGCTGTTTTTT,CASSPLRGNTGELFF
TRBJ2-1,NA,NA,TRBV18,TGTGCCAGCTCACCACGACTAGACTCCTACAATGAGCAGTTCTTC,CASSPRLDSYNEQFF
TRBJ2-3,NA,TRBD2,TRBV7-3,TGTGCCAGCAGCCGAGCGGGAATCACAGATACGCAGTATTTT,CASSRAGITDTQYF
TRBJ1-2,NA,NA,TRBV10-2,TGCGCCAGCAGTGAGTCGGCCTATAACTATGGCTACACCTTC,CASSESAYNYGYTF
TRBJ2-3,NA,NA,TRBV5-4,TGTGCCAGCAGCTTGGAGGCTGAGACAGATACGCAGTATTTT,CASSLEAETDTQYF
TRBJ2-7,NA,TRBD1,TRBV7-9,TGTGCCAGCAGCTTGGAATCGGGACAGGGACTCTACGAGCAGTACTTC,CASSLESGQGLYEQYF
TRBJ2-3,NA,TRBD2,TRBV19,TGTGCCAGTAGTGCTAGCGGCGGCGATACGCAGTATTTT,CASSASGGDTQYF
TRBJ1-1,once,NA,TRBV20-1,TGCAGTGCTAGTAGGCAGTTGAACACTGAAGCTTTCTTT,CSASRQLNTEAFF
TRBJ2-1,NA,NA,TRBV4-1,TGCGCCAGCAGCCAAGAAGGATCCCCCACCCCCAATGAGCAGTTCTTC,CASSQEGSPTPNEQFF
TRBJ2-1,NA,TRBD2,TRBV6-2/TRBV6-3,TGTGCCAGCAGTTACGGGAGGGGCGGTGAGCAGTTCTTC,CASSYGRGGEQFF
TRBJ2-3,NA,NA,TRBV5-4,TGTGCCAGCGGGGGTCGGGGGTCAACAGATACGCAGTATTTT,CASGGRGSTDTQYF
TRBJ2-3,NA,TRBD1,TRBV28,TGTGCCAGCAGCCTCTTTAAGGGGGCGACAGATACGCAGTATTTT,CASSLFKGATDTQYF
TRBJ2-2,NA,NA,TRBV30,TGTGCCTGGGTGGGGGGAACGGGGGAGCTGTTTTTT,CAWVGGTGELFF
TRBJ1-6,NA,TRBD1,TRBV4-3,TGCGCCAGCAGCCAAGATGGCGACAGGGGAGGTTCACCCCTCCACTTT,CASSQDGDRGGSPLHF
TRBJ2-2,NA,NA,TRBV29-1,TGCAGCGTTACGGGGGACTCTAACACCGGGGAGCTGTTTTTT,CSVTGDSNTGELFF